This paragraph reports one TCR beta chain. This table comes from immunoSEQ multiplex PCR, and its TCRdb copy is limited to in-frame clones, with some not included. This repertoire shows under 300,000 clones, 70% found once; its top ten account for 15%. Genomic DNA in a quantity of 2 to 2.5 micrograms was derived from cryopreserved PBMCs for TCR beta libraries. The sample comes from a study of cytotoxic CD8 clonotypes in ibrutinib-treated CLL. The germline gives CDR1 SGHAT, CDR2 FQNNGV. V lost 5 bases and J lost 8; bases outside the gene matches: 6. The CDR3 has 14 amino acids. Sequencing was performed on PBMCs, taken after 24 months of ibrutinib treatment. This receptor was taken from a human donor with chronic lymphocytic leukemia. The V gene is TRBV11-2, the J gene TRBJ2-1, with 10 bases lining up with TRBD2. CDR3 sequence (DNA): TGTGCCAGCAGCCCCGTTCTAGCGGGAGATGAGCAGTTCTTC. This encodes CASSPVLAGDEQFF.